This entry features one T cell receptor beta chain sequence. The antigen this receptor binds is unknown. Within one base of it there is no much larger clone, and no base qualities were kept. Different DNA sequences within this sample yield the same CDR3. CD8 naive samples were obtained by positive selection for CCR7 among CD45RO-negative cells, yielding a CD45RA+CCR7+ population from which TemRA cells were excluded. The donors were healthy, HIV-negative adults with no recently reported acute infections or vaccinations. Only Caucasian adults living in Nashville, Tennessee, USA were represented among the donors. After blood collection by leukapheresis, PBMCs were isolated using Ficoll-Histopaque density gradient centrifugation and then cryopreserved in the vapor phase of liquid nitrogen. Analytical flow cytometry was used to check the purity and quantity of each magnetically sorted T cell population. Each sorted fraction had its genomic DNA isolated and then quantified by UV absorbance on a Nanodrop 2000c.

In the germline V gene, CDR1 corresponds to MNHEY and CDR2 to SVGAGI. CDR3 length: 14 amino acids, cysteine to phenylalanine. CDR3 DNA only is kept here, 42 bases in frame from base 1. Germline trimming amounts to 0 bases on V and 7 bases on J, with 5 as the count of junction bases outside the gene matches. This specimen comes from a study of shared clonotypes between healthy human individuals (TCRdb year 2020). General notes on the study: The cohort included three men and two women between 18 and 49 years of age. Libraries were prepared and TCR repertoires were sequenced by different laboratories using diverse techniques, in order to increase sequencing depth and limit assay-specific biases. For each donor, CD4 naive and CD4 memory were each given three plates, CD8 naive was given two plates, and CD8 memory was given one plate. Per donor, leukapheresis produced somewhere between about 0.8 and 9.5 billion PBMCs. The study deeply sequenced blood TCR repertoires of five healthy adults to estimate repertoire size and the extent of clonotype sharing between individuals.

Using the deep immunoSEQ assay, TCR CDR3 regions were amplified from genomic DNA by multiplex PCR. Genomic DNA extracted from each cell subset was distributed evenly over all wells of several immunoSEQ 96-well plates, and each plate served as one replicate. For sorted subsets, approximately 190 ng genomic DNA, equal to some 28,000 T cell genomes, was loaded into each replicate PCR. Purified libraries were quantified with a Qubit 3.0 fluorometer, sized on a Bioanalyzer 2100, and re-quantified with the KAPA Library Quantification kit. Each immunoSEQ 96-well plate was sequenced on its own single-read 150-cycle Illumina NextSeq 550 flow cell. Per the authors' processing: The immunoSEQ output contained only junctional sequences without quality scores, so filtering could not match that applied to full-length reads. Sequences were annotated with PyIR, a Python wrapper for IgBLAST v1.9, using IMGT germline references to assign V/J genes and CDR3. Reads with weak V/J assignments (E-value above 1e-6), missing CDR3, stop codons, out-of-frame junctions, or ambiguous translated residues were removed. A V3J clonotype was defined by an identical inferred V gene, J gene, and CDR3 amino acid sequence. The percentage overlap between two repertoires was calculated by dividing the number of shared unique clonotypes by the size of the smaller repertoire. Richness of each repertoire was evaluated using RTK rarefaction, the Chao1 estimator, and Recon v2.1 estimates of unobserved clonotypes. Generation probabilities for all TCRbeta clonotypes obtained by the gDNA method from a few donors were computed using OLGA. This immuneACCESS table, as held by TCRdb, lists in-frame sequences with V and J called but not all clones. Of the missing ones, under half trace to an unresolved V gene in checked studies; the others have no known cause. V and J calls plus clone size are reproduced from that table; the DNA served to infer D and trimming. The sample has approximately 650,000 clones on record, 95% to 96% of them singletons. Of the sample, around 0.11% is held by the ten largest clones.

What the research found in general, with its limitations: The genetic and exposure-history diversity represented was limited by the small number of donors. Sampling was restricted to blood, and TCR repertoires in tissues likely differ from the TCR repertoires found in blood. Based on pairwise subsampling, the degree of clonotype sharing among donors was expected to be affected by sequencing depth. Rarefaction of sorted-subset datasets indicated incomplete sequencing despite the large sequencing depth. Sharing across four donors was observed for 4.5% to 6.5% of naive CD4, 3.5% of naive CD8, roughly 2.4% of memory CD4, and roughly 0.4% of memory CD8 clonotypes. Clonotypes shared by all four sorted-subset donors showed higher generation probabilities than non-shared clonotypes. Naive subsets generally had larger estimated clonotype richness than memory subsets.

The clonotype originates from a young woman in good health. Recombination connected TRBV6-5 to TRBJ1-2; 7 central nucleotides agree with TRBD1. Sequenced: naive CD8+ T cells sorted from blood. This sample's cell subset or site label indicates: CD45RA+CCR7+. The CDR3 protein is CASSYSEGAGGYTF. The DNA sequence is given as TGTGCCAGCAGTTACTCCGAGGGGGCCGGTGGCTACACCTTC.